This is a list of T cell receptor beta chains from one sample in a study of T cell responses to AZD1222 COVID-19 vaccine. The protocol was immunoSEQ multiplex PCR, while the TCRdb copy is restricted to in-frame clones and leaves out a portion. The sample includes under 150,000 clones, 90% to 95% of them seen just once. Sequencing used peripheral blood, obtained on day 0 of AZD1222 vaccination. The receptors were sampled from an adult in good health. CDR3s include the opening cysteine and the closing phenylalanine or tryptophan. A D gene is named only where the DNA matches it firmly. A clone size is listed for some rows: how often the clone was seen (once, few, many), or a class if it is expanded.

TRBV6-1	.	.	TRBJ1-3	CASSSDSHSGNTIYF	TGTGCCAGCAGTTCGGACAGCCACTCTGGAAACACCATATATTTT
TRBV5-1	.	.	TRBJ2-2	CASSYELTGELFF	TGCGCCAGCAGTTACGAACTTACCGGGGAGCTGTTTTTT
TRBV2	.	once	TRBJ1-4	CASRYGTGEKLFF	TGTGCCAGCAGGTACGGGACTGGTGAAAAACTGTTTTTT
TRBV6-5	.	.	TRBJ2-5	CASMVGAGWETQYF	TGTGCCAGCATGGTGGGCGCGGGTTGGGAGACCCAGTACTTC
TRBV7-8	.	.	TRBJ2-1	CASSFGPSHDEQFF	TGTGCCAGCAGCTTTGGCCCTTCTCACGATGAGCAGTTCTTC
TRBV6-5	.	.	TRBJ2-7	CAGMTDGVMEQYF	TGTGCCGGCATGACGGATGGCGTAATGGAGCAGTACTTC
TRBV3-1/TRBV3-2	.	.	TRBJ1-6	CASSHTEVGAGNSPLHF	TGTGCCAGCAGCCACACTGAGGTGGGGGCCGGGAATTCACCCCTCCACTTT
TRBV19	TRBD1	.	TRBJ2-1	CASRMDTGQGINEQFF	TGTGCCAGTAGAATGGATACGGGACAGGGGATCAATGAGCAGTTCTTC
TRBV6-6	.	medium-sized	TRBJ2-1	CASSYNSASYNEQFF	TGTGCCAGCAGTTACAATTCGGCGAGCTACAATGAGCAGTTCTTC
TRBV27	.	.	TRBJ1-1	CASSFHSGGNTEAFF	TGTGCCAGCAGTTTCCACAGTGGAGGGAACACTGAAGCTTTCTTT
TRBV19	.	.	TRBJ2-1	CASSISRNEQFF	TGTGCCAGTAGTATAAGTAGGAATGAGCAGTTCTTC
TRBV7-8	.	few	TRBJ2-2	CASSHQGPGELFF	TGTGCCAGCAGCCATCAGGGGCCCGGGGAGCTGTTTTTT
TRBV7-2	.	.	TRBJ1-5	CASSLSDNQPQHF	TGTGCCAGCAGCTTATCAGATAATCAGCCCCAGCATTTT
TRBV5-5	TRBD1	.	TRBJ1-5	CASSLEDRVRNQPQHF	TGTGCCAGCAGCTTAGAGGACAGGGTTCGCAATCAGCCCCAGCATTTT
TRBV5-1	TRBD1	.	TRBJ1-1	CASSLRQGTVVNTEAFF	TGCGCCAGCAGCTTGCGACAGGGGACCGTCGTGAACACTGAAGCTTTCTTT
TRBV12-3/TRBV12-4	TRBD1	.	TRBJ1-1	CASSLEQGLEAFF	TGTGCCAGCAGTTTAGAACAGGGGCTTGAAGCTTTCTTT
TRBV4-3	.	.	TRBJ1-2	CASSQGGDGSPYGYTF	TGCGCCAGCAGCCAAGGGGGGGACGGCTCCCCTTATGGCTACACCTTC
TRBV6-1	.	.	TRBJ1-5	CASSEGLDQPQHF	TGTGCCAGCAGTGAAGGGTTAGATCAGCCCCAGCATTTT
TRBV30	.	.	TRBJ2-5	CAWSTAVETQYF	TGTGCCTGGAGTACCGCCGTGGAGACCCAGTACTTC
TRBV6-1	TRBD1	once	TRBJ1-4	CASSEPWDSYEKLFF	TGTGCCAGCAGTGAGCCGTGGGACAGTTATGAAAAACTGTTTTTT
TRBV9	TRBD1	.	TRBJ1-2	CASSHRGLGGYTF	TGTGCCAGCAGCCACAGGGGGCTTGGTGGCTACACCTTC
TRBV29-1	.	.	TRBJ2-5	CSVKAWGASTQYF	TGCAGCGTCAAAGCCTGGGGCGCTTCGACCCAGTACTTC
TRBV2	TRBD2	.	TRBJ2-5	CASSEFARLAGVQETQYF	TGTGCCAGCAGTGAATTCGCCCGACTAGCGGGGGTTCAAGAGACCCAGTACTTC
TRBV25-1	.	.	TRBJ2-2	CASSDSHPTGPGELFF	TGTGCCAGCAGTGATTCCCACCCGACGGGACCCGGGGAGCTGTTTTTT
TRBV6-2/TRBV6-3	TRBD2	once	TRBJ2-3	CASSYPSRAGDSAGTSDTQYF	TGTGCCAGCAGTTACCCCTCCCGAGCGGGGGATTCGGCCGGGACCTCAGATACGCAGTATTTT
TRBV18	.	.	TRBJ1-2	CASSPGSSNYGYTF	TGTGCCAGCTCACCCGGGAGCAGTAACTATGGCTACACCTTC
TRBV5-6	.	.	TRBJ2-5	CASSAGGARTQYF	TGTGCCAGCAGCGCGGGCGGAGCTAGGACCCAGTACTTC
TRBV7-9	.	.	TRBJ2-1	CASSFVLGIKDNEQFF	TGTGCCAGCAGCTTCGTCTTAGGGATAAAAGACAATGAGCAGTTCTTC